This T cell receptor (beta chain) was sequenced for a study of blood T cells in healthy people across ages. The authors ran a second PCR of about 7 to 11 cycles using a sample-barcoded 5' primer and a J-beta primer mix. One entry per CDR3 protein, called by TCRdb with MiXCR from the 5' RACE reads. The sample yields about 1.7 million distinct CDR3 sequences, roughly 27% seen once. The CDR3 is 13 residues long. Trimming cost V 5 bases and J 12 bases, with 14 bases left between them. Germline V CDR1 and CDR2: LGHDT, YNNKEL (reference sequence). This clonotype was counted ten times or more. The genes are TRBV3-1 and TRBJ1-6; tentatively, D is TRBD1 (6 bases). This receptor was obtained from a woman in her 30s in good health. The sample comprised blood. The CDR3 DNA sequence: TGTGCCAGCAGCAACAACCTACAGGGACCCCTCCACTTT. Protein sequence: CASSNNLQGPLHF.